One sample yielded the 22 T cell receptor beta chains listed below, sequenced in a study of OX40 agonist ivuxolimab in advanced cancers. Profiling relied on immunoSEQ multiplex PCR, and the TCRdb table lists in-frame clones only, not all of them. The sample has under 95,000 clones; approximately 85% are singletons. The starting material was CD4+ or CD8+ T cells sorted from blood, obtained in a trial of the OX40 agonist ivuxolimab. The receptors shown here come from an adult with an advanced solid tumor such as melanoma, head and neck, liver or kidney cancer.

The chain links TRBV30 to TRBJ2-5; no reliable D call. The CDR3 covers 12 residues. Looked up from germline, CDR1 is GTSNPN and CDR2 is SVGIG (reference sequence). The germline V and J ends were trimmed by 3 bases and 0 bases, with 5 bases remaining between them. The CDR3 here is CAWRNDQETQYF. The CDR3 nucleotides read TGTGCCTGGAGGAACGACCAAGAGACCCAGTACTTC.

This clone has more than one count but fewer than ten. The rearrangement uses TRBV19 and TRBJ2-7; perhaps TRBD2 as D (6 bases). Germline-derived CDR1 and CDR2 are LNHDA and SQIVND (reference sequence). The germline V and J ends were trimmed by 1 base and 0 bases, with 13 bases remaining between them. CDR3 length: 16 residues. The CDR3 nucleotides are TGTGCCAGTAGTATAGTGGGCGGGGCGAGCTCCTACGAGCAGTACTTC. It codes for CASSIVGGASSYEQYF.

The V gene is TRBV18, the J gene TRBJ2-6; D not resolved. The V end lost 0 bases, the J end lost 0 bases, and 9 bases lay between the germline ends. CDR1 and CDR2 (germline): KGHSH, LQKENI. The CDR3 totals 17 residues. The CDR3 DNA reads as TGTGCCAGCTCACCACCCCGGCGTACCTCTGGGGCCAACGTCCTGACTTTC. It codes for CASSPPRRTSGANVLTF.

The gene calls are TRBV6-5 and TRBJ2-3; D ambiguous. Between the trimmed V and J ends, which lost 0 bases and 1 base, there was a span of 11 bases. CDR3 size: 16 residues. From germline, CDR1 is MNHEY and CDR2 SVGAGI. The chain's CDR3 is CASSYSTAHGTDTQYF. The CDR3 DNA reads as TGTGCCAGCAGTTACTCGACCGCGCACGGCACAGATACGCAGTATTTT.

In its sample, this clone is medium-sized (0.01 to 0.1%). The chain is built from TRBV6-4 and TRBJ2-3; 8 positions match TRBD2. The CDR3 runs to 16 residues. The germline V gene has CDR1 MRHNA and CDR2 SNTAGT. J gave up 4 bases and V 2 bases, and 8 bases lay outside the gene matches. The DNA for the CDR3 is TGTGCCAGCAGTGACGATGGGACTAGTGAAGCAGATACGCAGTATTTT. This encodes CASSDDGTSEADTQYF.

The genes are TRBV6-5 and TRBJ1-2; D is unresolved. Germline CDR1 reads MNHEY; CDR2 reads SVGAGI. V was pared by 6 bases and J by 0 bases, with 14 bases between. The CDR3 covers 15 residues. The CDR3: CASRTLSSPNYGYTF. DNA of the CDR3: TGTGCCAGCAGGACCTTGTCCAGCCCTAACTATGGCTACACCTTC.

The genes are TRBV2 and TRBJ1-1, with a tentative D call TRBD1 (5 bases). The CDR3 runs to 15 residues. Germline CDR1 and CDR2: SNHLY and FYNNEI. Trimming took 2 bases from V and 1 from J, leaving 11 bases between them. The CDR3: CASSEQGGGNTEAFF. Here the CDR3 DNA reads TGTGCCAGCAGTGAACAGGGAGGAGGGAACACTGAAGCTTTCTTT.

The J gene is TRBJ1-5, the V gene TRBV29-1; D not resolved. Deletions cut 4 bases from V and 11 bases from J, with 15 bases between. This CDR3 region has 12 residues. The germline gives CDR1 SQVTM, CDR2 ANQGSEA. CDR3 sequence (DNA): TGCAGCGTTGGCGACGGAGTAACCGCCCAGCATTTT. Its translation is CSVGDGVTAQHF. Full variable domain (remainder filled in from reference TRBV29-1 and TRBJ1-5): SAVISQKPSRDICQRGTSLTIQCQVDSQVTMMFWYRQQPGQSLTLIATANQGSEATYESGFVIDKFPISRPNLTFSTLTVSNMSPEDSSIYLCSVGDGVTAQHFGDGTRLSIL.

The chain combines TRBV5-1 with TRBJ2-3; the D is unclear. Germline V gene lookup returns CDR1 SGHRS and CDR2 YFSETQ. The CDR3 has 13 residues. The V gene lost 5 bases and the J gene lost 3 bases, with 10 bases spanning the gap. The CDR3 nucleotides are TGCGCCAGCAGTAGTGTAGGGACAGATACGCAGTATTTT. Its translation is CASSSVGTDTQYF.

The CDR3 reads CASSQGGDTQYF. The CDR3 coding sequence is TGTGCCAGCAGCCAAGGTGGAGATACGCAGTATTTT. The chain joins TRBV4-2 to TRBJ2-3; no definite D call. V was cut by 1 base and J by 5 bases, with 4 bases left in between. The CDR3 is 12 residues long. The germline CDR1 and CDR2 sequences are LGHNA and YNFKEQ.

V usage is TRBV19 and J usage is TRBJ2-5; 10 nucleotides align to TRBD2. The end of the DNA aligns better with TRBJ2-7, so the J call may be wrong. CDR1 is LNHDA, CDR2 SQIVND, per germline (reference sequence). CDR3 size: 15 residues. This chain's CDR3 is CASSIPSGSSYEQYF. For the CDR3, the DNA is TGTGCCAGTAGTATCCCTAGCGGGAGCTCCTACGAGCAGTACTTC.

This clone was detected a few times. This chain uses TRBV20-1 with TRBJ1-1; D gene ambiguous. This CDR3 has 10 residues. Germline CDR1 is DFQATT and CDR2 is SNEGSKA (reference sequence). Trimming cost V 5 bases and J 7 bases, with 8 bases left between them. The CDR3 sequence is CSAPRGEAFF. CDR3 in DNA: TGCAGTGCTCCCCGAGGTGAAGCTTTCTTT.

This chain uses TRBV11-2 with TRBJ1-1; D not resolved. CDR3 size: 11 residues. Germline lookup yields CDR1 SGHAT and CDR2 FQNNGV. The V end was cut by 1 base, the J end by 9 bases, with 6 bases between. The CDR3 here is CASSLVTQAFF. The CDR3 DNA follows: TGTGCCAGCAGCTTAGTAACTCAAGCTTTCTTT.

J is TRBJ1-2 and V is TRBV10-3; 8 bases fit TRBD1. The ends lost 2 bases at V and 4 bases at J; junction bases unmatched: 6. The germline CDR1 and CDR2 sequences are ENHRY and SYGVKD. The CDR3 runs 15 residues. For the CDR3, the DNA is TGTGCCATCAGTGAGGCGGGACAGGAAGGCTATGGCTACACCTTC. Translating it yields CAISEAGQEGYGYTF.

The chain uses TRBV9 and TRBJ2-5, with D unresolved. The J call may be mistaken, given a closer DNA end match to TRBJ2-7. The CDR3 covers 14 residues. CDR1 is SGDLS and CDR2 is YYNGEE in the germline V gene. The CDR3 nucleotides are TGTGCCAGCAGCGTAGTTGCGACCTCCTACGAGCAGTACTTC. It codes for CASSVVATSYEQYF.

The V and J genes are TRBV7-9 and TRBJ2-7, with D possibly being TRBD1 (6 bases). Germline V CDR1 and CDR2: SEHNR, FQNEAQ (reference sequence). The V and J ends lost 1 base and 7 bases respectively, with 8 bases between them. The CDR3 extends over 12 amino acids. The CDR3 here is CASSLGRGEQYF. The CDR3 DNA reads as TGTGCCAGCAGCTTAGGTAGGGGGGAGCAGTACTTC.

In its sample, this clone was seen a few times. The rearrangement uses TRBV7-9 and TRBJ2-1, with 7 bases lining up with TRBD1. The CDR3 length is 14 residues. Germline V CDR1 and CDR2: SEHNR, FQNEAQ (reference sequence). The ends lost 3 bases at V and 3 bases at J; junction bases unmatched: 2. As DNA, the CDR3 is TGTGCCAGCAGCTTCGACAGGGACTACAATGAGCAGTTCTTC. Protein sequence: CASSFDRDYNEQFF. The full variable domain, in which reference TRBV7-9 and TRBJ2-1 provide the parts outside the CDR3, is DTGVSQNPRHKITKRGQNVTFRCDPISEHNRLYWYRQTLGQGPEFLTYFQNEAQLEKSRLLSDRFSAERPKGSFSTLEIQRTEQGDSAMYLCASSFDRDYNEQFFGPGTRLTVL.

The chain links TRBV11-3 to TRBJ2-7; 8 nucleotides match TRBD1. From germline, CDR1 is SGHNT and CDR2 YENEEA. The CDR3 totals 15 residues. Unmatched junction bases numbered 14, after V lost 6 bases and J lost 7 bases. The CDR3 DNA follows: TGTGCCAGCAGGCAAATGGGGCAGGGGGCGGGGGAGCAGTACTTC. Residues: CASRQMGQGAGEQYF.

This CDR3 is CASSVTGRGYTF. CDR3 sequence (DNA): TGTGCCAGCAGCGTCACAGGCCGAGGCTACACCTTC. J is TRBJ1-2 and V is TRBV6-1, with TRBD1 as a possible D gene (5 bases). CDR1 and CDR2 from the germline V gene are MNHNS and SASEGT. V was clipped by 6 bases and J by 8 bases, with 13 bases between them. There are 12 residues in the CDR3.

This sequence joins TRBV18 and TRBJ2-4, with 8 bases that match TRBD1. The J segment lost 8 bases and the V segment lost 0 bases, leaving 6 bases of the junction unmatched. The CDR3 is 15 residues long. CDR1 is KGHSH and CDR2 is LQKENI in the germline V gene. The CDR3 DNA follows: TGTGCCAGCTCACCACCGAGGACAGGGCTAGACATTCAGTACTTC. Translated: CASSPPRTGLDIQYF.

This clone was counted a single time. This chain links TRBV6-1 with TRBJ1-2; 7 positions agree with TRBD1. CDR3 size: 15 residues. The V gene's germline CDR1 is MNHNS and CDR2 SASEGT. J lost 4 bases, V lost 6 bases, and 11 bases had no gene match. The CDR3 sequence: CASSPTRTGSYGYTF. Written as DNA, the CDR3 is TGTGCCAGCAGCCCAACCCGGACAGGATCCTATGGCTACACCTTC.

In the case of this clone: The sample holds other DNA sequences that translate to the same CDR3. The genes are TRBV19 and TRBJ2-5, with D perhaps assigned TRBD1 or TRBD2 (6 bases each). Trimming stripped 4 bases from V and 4 bases from J, with 16 bases between. There are 15 residues in the CDR3. Per the germline V gene, CDR1 is LNHDA and CDR2 is SQIVND (reference sequence). The CDR3 is CASSTTAGGLETQYF. CDR3 DNA: TGTGCCAGTAGTACGACCGCCGGGGGCTTAGAGACCCAGTACTTC.